The present T cell receptor beta chain was sequenced within a study of tumor and adjacent non-tumor tissue in lung cancer. Germline assignment: CDR1 MNHNS and CDR2 SASEGT. Inclusive of both ends, the CDR3 amounts to 19 amino acids. The library came from three nested PCR rounds adapted from ARM-PCR protocols. TCRdb redid the calling of the multiplex PCR reads with MiXCR, one entry per CDR3 protein. The table lists about 75,000 distinct CDR3 sequences, about three quarters of them singletons. Concerning this clonotype itself: No conserved phenylalanine or tryptophan is present at the end of the CDR3, so a read error is the likely explanation. The limits of the CDR3 on the DNA are not certain, so only TCRdb's listed CDR3 is given.

This sample's RNA came from whole unsorted tissue. The sample consisted of lung tumor tissue. The clonotype was recovered from a woman aged 50 to 60 with non-small cell lung cancer. The chain combines TRBV6-1 with TRBJ2-2; the table names TRBD1, a call not compared with the DNA. This CDR3 is CASSETGLGKNLNTGEPFS.